This T cell receptor (beta chain) was identified during a study of vaccination and CD4 T cells after COVID-19. CDR1 and CDR2 (germline): LNHNV, YYDKDF (reference sequence). The CDR3 runs to 14 residues. Trimming took off 5 bases at V and 11 bases at J, with 22 bases between the two ends. The sample's treatment: approximately nine-day PBMC culture with coronavirus spike peptide pools or control peptides (ViraFEST assay). The authors swapped half the medium for fresh IL-2 medium on days 3 and 7. As concerns this clonotype: Its specificity is not known.

CD4+ T cells that had been cultured provided DNA sequenced with the Oncomine TCR Beta short-read assay. TCRdb processed the PCR reads anew with MiXCR; each CDR3 protein has one entry. This sample has 20,000 to 30,000 distinct CDR3 sequences, with around 54% found just once. The TCR sequence derives from a human donor who had recovered from COVID-19. Sequenced sample: CD4+ T cells from blood, cultured in vitro. The rearrangement links TRBV15 to TRBJ2-7; D might be TRBD1 (6 bases). CDR3: CATSPAGARQEKYF. In nucleotides, the CDR3 is TGTGCCACCAGCCCAGCCGGCGCGCGACAGGAAAAGTACTTC.